This is a list of T cell receptor beta chains from one sample in a study of STAT5B mutations in CD4+ large granular lymphocyte leukemia. Clones were read by immunoSEQ multiplex PCR, and TCRdb kept only the in-frame ones, dropping some. The sample records under 35,000 clones, 65% to 70% being singletons. The sample comprised CD4+ T cells from blood buffy coats. The receptors were gathered from a human donor in good health. The CDR3 runs from the conserved cysteine through the conserved F or W. D genes are given only for firm matches. Clone size is not always given. Where it is, it says once, few, many or a class for expanded clones.

D gene	V gene	clone size	J gene	CDR3 DNA	CDR3 protein
.	TRBV29-1	.	TRBJ1-4	TGCAGCGTTGAATTCGGTACAAGAGGGGATGAAAAACTGTTTTTT	CSVEFGTRGDEKLFF
TRBD2	TRBV19	.	TRBJ2-1	TGTGCCATAACCCCCCCCGGGGGGGTAAGCTCCTACAATGAGCAGTTCTTC	CAITPPGGVSSYNEQFF
TRBD2	TRBV7-9	.	TRBJ2-1	TGTGCCAGCAGCGCGGGGAGCGGGGGGGCTATCTACAATGAGCAGTTCTTC	CASSAGSGGAIYNEQFF
TRBD1	TRBV4-3	.	TRBJ1-2	TGCGCCAGCAGCCAGGACAGGACTAACTATGGCTACACCTTC	CASSQDRTNYGYTF
.	TRBV10-3	.	TRBJ1-2	TGTGCCATCAGGACCTCAAACGACTATGGCTACACCTTC	CAIRTSNDYGYTF
TRBD1	TRBV9	.	TRBJ1-2	TGTGCCAGCAGCCCCCGGACAGGGACCACCTATGGCTACACCTTC	CASSPRTGTTYGYTF
TRBD2	TRBV18	.	TRBJ2-4	TGTGCCAGCTCACTAGGGACTAGCGTTCACATTCAGTACTTC	CASSLGTSVHIQYF
.	TRBV6-5	.	TRBJ1-6	TGTGCCAGCAGTTACGCCCTACCTTCTAATTCACCCCTCCACTTT	CASSYALPSNSPLHF
.	TRBV9	.	TRBJ2-6	TGTGCCAGCAGCGTGGCCCCAGGGGGGGCCAACGTCCTGACTTTC	CASSVAPGGANVLTF
.	TRBV19	few	TRBJ1-3	TGTGCCAGTAGTTTCGGACAGGGAAACACCATATATTTT	CASSFGQGNTIYF
.	TRBV2	.	TRBJ1-4	TGTGCCAGCAGTAACGAGGTCACGAGCGAGAAACTGTTTTTT	CASSNEVTSEKLFF
TRBD2	TRBV27	.	TRBJ2-1	TGTGCCAGCCGTTCTAGCGGGGGGGTATACAATGAGCAGTTCTTC	CASRSSGGVYNEQFF
.	TRBV6-5	.	TRBJ2-7	TGTGCCAGCAGTCGAGGGAGGACACCTATATACGAGCAGTACTTC	CASSRGRTPIYEQYF
TRBD1	TRBV11-2	.	TRBJ1-2	TGTGCCAGCAGCTTAGCCCTGACAGGGGATGGCTACACCTTC	CASSLALTGDGYTF
.	TRBV7-2	once	TRBJ1-4	TGTGCCAGCAGCCCCGATATTGGGGCTAATGAAAAACTGTTTTTT	CASSPDIGANEKLFF
.	TRBV21-1	.	TRBJ2-2	TGTGCCAGCAGCACTTCCGGGACAGGGGGCACCGGGGAGCTGTTTTTT	CASSTSGTGGTGELFF
.	TRBV5-8	.	TRBJ1-2	TGTGCCAGCAGCTTGGAACAGCCCTTGGGCTATGGCTACACCTTC	CASSLEQPLGYGYTF